Presented here are 8 T cell receptor beta chains from one specimen sequenced in a study of control samples from healthy donors and cancer patients. The repertoire was sequenced with immunoSEQ multiplex PCR; TCRdb's copy has only in-frame clones and lacks some. The sample yields 100,000 to 150,000 clones, 75% to 95% seen once. Sequenced input: blood. The receptors stem from a man aged 40-50 years in good health.

The chain carries TRBV4-2 and TRBJ1-1; maybe TRBD1 (5 bases). V lost 0 bases and J 11 bases, leaving 22 bases between the germline ends. The CDR3 extends over 16 amino acids. The germline V gene has CDR1 LGHNA and CDR2 YNFKEQ. CDR3 bases: TGTGCCAGCAGCCAAGAAGTAAGGGCTCCGGGGGTGGAGGCTTTCTTT. Residues: CASSQEVRAPGVEAFF.

This clone was seen only once. The chain joins TRBV5-6 to TRBJ1-3, with D tentatively TRBD1 (6 bases). Germline CDR1 is SGHDT and CDR2 is YYEEEE. The V and J ends lost 9 bases and 2 bases respectively, with 18 bases between them. This CDR3 contains 15 residues. CDR3 sequence reads: CATQRPGAAGNTIYF. CDR3 nucleotides: TGTGCCACCCAAAGGCCGGGGGCCGCTGGAAACACCATATATTTT.

The gene calls are TRBV6-6 and TRBJ1-5; TRBD1 is a possible D gene (6 bases). The V and J ends lost 6 bases and 1 base respectively, with 16 bases between them. The CDR3 extends over 16 amino acids. Per germline, CDR1 MNHNY and CDR2 SVGAGI (reference sequence). CDR3 protein: CASRSRTERSNQPQHF. The DNA of the CDR3 is TGTGCCAGCAGAAGCAGGACAGAGAGGAGCAATCAGCCCCAGCATTTT.

The rearrangement joins TRBV6-1 to TRBJ2-1, with D maybe TRBD2 (6 bases). V gave up 1 base and J gave up 2 bases, with 9 bases separating them. In germline, CDR1 is MNHNS, CDR2 SASEGT. This CDR3 has 15 residues. The DNA for the CDR3 is TGTGCCAGCAGTGAAGGGCGGGGTGCCTACAATGAGCAGTTCTTC. Protein product: CASSEGRGAYNEQFF.

The chain employs TRBV7-2 and TRBJ1-5; maybe TRBD1 (6 bases). From germline, CDR1 is SGHTA and CDR2 FQGNSA. CDR3 size: 17 residues. V was cut by 5 bases and J by 0 bases, with 17 bases left in between. The chain's CDR3 is CASSPPLGAHSNQPQHF. CDR3 sequence (DNA): TGTGCCAGCAGCCCCCCGTTGGGGGCTCATAGCAATCAGCCCCAGCATTTT.

The genes are TRBV28 and TRBJ1-3, with D maybe TRBD1 (6 bases). The ends were cut back, 6 bases at V and 1 base at J, with 19 bases in the middle. This CDR3 has 17 amino acids. Germline CDR1 reads MDHEN; CDR2 reads SYDVKM. CDR3 sequence: CASRGQGQTTSGNTIYF. The CDR3 DNA reads as TGTGCCAGCAGGGGGCAGGGGCAAACGACGTCTGGAAACACCATATATTTT.

The CDR3 nucleotides read TGTGCCAGTACTTGGGGCGGCGGGGAGCTGTTTTTT. Amino acids: CASTWGGGELFF. This chain joins TRBV19 and TRBJ2-2; D may be TRBD1 (5 bases). The CDR3 is 12 amino acids. Trimming removed 7 bases at V and 7 bases at J, with 10 bases between. From germline, CDR1 is LNHDA and CDR2 SQIVND (reference sequence).

V is TRBV19 and J is TRBJ1-2, with D possibly matching TRBD1 (5 bases). This CDR3 contains 13 residues. Germline values: CDR1 LNHDA, CDR2 SQIVND (reference sequence). Trimming stripped 4 bases from V and 0 bases from J, with 6 bases between. CDR3 sequence (DNA): TGTGCCAGTAGTAGACAGCCTAACTATGGCTACACCTTC. Its translation: CASSRQPNYGYTF. Full variable domain (missing parts from reference TRBV19 and TRBJ1-2): DGGITQSPKYLFRKEGQNVTLSCEQNLNHDAMYWYRQDPGQGLRLIYYSQIVNDFQKGDIAEGYSVSREKKESFPLTVTSAQKNPTAFYLCASSRQPNYGYTFGSGTRLTVV.